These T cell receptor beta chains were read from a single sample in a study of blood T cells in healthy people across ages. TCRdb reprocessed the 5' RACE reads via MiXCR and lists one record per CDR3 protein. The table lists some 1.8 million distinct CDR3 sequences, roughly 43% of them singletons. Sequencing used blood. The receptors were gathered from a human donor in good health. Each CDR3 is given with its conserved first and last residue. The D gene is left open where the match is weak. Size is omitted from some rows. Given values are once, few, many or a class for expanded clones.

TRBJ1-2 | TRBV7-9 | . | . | TGTGCCAGCAGCTTATCTGGGGATGCAGCTAACTATGGCTACACCTTC | CASSLSGDAANYGYTF
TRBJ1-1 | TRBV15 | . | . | TGTGCCACCAGCAGGGTAGAGAACACTGAAGCTTTCTTT | CATSRVENTEAFF
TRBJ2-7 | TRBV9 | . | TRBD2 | TGTGCCAGCAGCCTGGGACTAGCGGGGGGCGTATACGAGCAGTACTTC | CASSLGLAGGVYEQYF
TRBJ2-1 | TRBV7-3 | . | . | TGTGCCAGCAGCTACGGGGGAGTCTACAATGAGCAGTTCTTC | CASSYGGVYNEQFF
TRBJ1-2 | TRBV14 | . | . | TGTGCCAGCAGCGAATCAGGGAACTATGGCTACACCTTC | CASSESGNYGYTF
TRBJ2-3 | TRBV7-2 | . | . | TGTGCCAGCGGTCCGCAACCTACAGCAGATACGCAGTATTTT | CASGPQPTADTQYF
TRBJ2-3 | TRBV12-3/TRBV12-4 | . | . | TGTGCCAGCAGTCCGAGGGACGGATACACAGATACGCAGTATTTT | CASSPRDGYTDTQYF
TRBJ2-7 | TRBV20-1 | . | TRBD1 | TGCAGTGCTCCCGGGACAGTGTACGAGCAGTACTTC | CSAPGTVYEQYF
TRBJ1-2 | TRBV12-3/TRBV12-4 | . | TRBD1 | TGTGCCAGCAGCAAACAGGGGTTCTATGGCTACACCTTC | CASSKQGFYGYTF
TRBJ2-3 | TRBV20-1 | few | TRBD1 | TGCAGTGCTCCCGATCTGACAGGGCCTAGCACAGATACGCAGTATTTT | CSAPDLTGPSTDTQYF
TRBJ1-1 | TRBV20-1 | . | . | TGCAGCCTGGTGACTGAAGCTTTCTTT | CSLVTEAFF
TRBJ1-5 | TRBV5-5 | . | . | TGTGCCAGCAGCTCGGGACGGACAAATCAGCCCCAGCATTTT | CASSSGRTNQPQHF
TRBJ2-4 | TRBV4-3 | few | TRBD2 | TGCGCCAGCAGCCAAGTCGGACTAGCGGTAGCCAAAAACATTCAGTACTTC | CASSQVGLAVAKNIQYF